The sample holds many counts of the clone carrying this TCR beta chain. These data are taken from a study of T cells after yellow fever vaccination. TCRdb itself ran the 5' RACE reads through MiXCR, one entry per CDR3 protein. The sample lists roughly 68,000 distinct CDR3 sequences, approximately 6.1% occurring once. The material sequenced was CD8+ T cells sorted from PBMCs, taken 45 days after the first yellow fever vaccination. This TCR derives from a man aged 18 to 35 who received the YFV17D yellow fever vaccine.

This CDR3 reads CASSPDRKRQYF. The CDR3 DNA is TGTGCCAGCAGCCCCGACCGAAAACGGCAGTACTTC. The J gene is TRBJ2-7, the V gene TRBV5-5; D is unresolved. V lost 4 bases, J lost 9 bases, and 14 bases lay in between. CDR3 size: 12 residues. Germline V gene data show CDR1 as SGHKS and CDR2 as YYEKEE (reference sequence).